Here is one T cell receptor beta chain with its context. With V trimmed by 2 bases and J by 6 bases, 7 bases remained unmatched. Germline loops: CDR1 MNHEY, CDR2 SVGAGI. The CDR3 has 14 amino acids. This sample was included in a study of T cell responses to AZD1222 COVID-19 vaccine. Clones were sequenced by immunoSEQ multiplex PCR, and TCRdb holds only the in-frame ones, with some missing. The data show more than 70,000 clones, more than 75% seen once. The sequence was obtained from an adult in good health. The chain links TRBV6-5 to TRBJ2-7, with TRBD1 matching over 7 bases. The material was peripheral blood, obtained on day 0 of AZD1222 vaccination. This CDR3 is CASSYHNRGIEQYF. As DNA, the CDR3 is TGTGCCAGCAGTTACCACAACAGGGGTATCGAGCAGTACTTC.